This passage covers 16 T cell receptor beta chains from one sample sequenced in a study of cytomegalovirus exposure and HLA in healthy donors. The PCR was carried out with 60 Vbeta primers and 13 Jbeta primers. Some clones are missing from TCRdb's copy, which holds only in-frame ones; the method was immunoSEQ multiplex PCR. The sample lists some 90,000 clones, about three quarters occurring once. Input material: PBMCs. The receptors here all came from a boy aged 10-17 years in good health and CMV-seronegative.

This sequence joins TRBV25-1 and TRBJ1-1; TRBD1 matches 7 bases. This CDR3 has 15 residues. CDR1 and CDR2 from the germline V gene are MGHDK and SYGVNS. V lost 2 bases and J lost 4; bases outside the gene matches: 7. The CDR3 spells CASSEPDRTSTEAFF. The CDR3 DNA is TGTGCCAGCAGTGAACCGGACAGGACGAGCACTGAAGCTTTCTTT. Looking up the rest from reference TRBV25-1 and TRBJ1-1 gives the full variable domain: EADIYQTPRYLVIGTGKKITLECSQTMGHDKMYWYQQDPGMELHLIHYSYGVNSTEKGDLSSESTVSRIRTEHFPLTLESARPSHTSQYLCASSEPDRTSTEAFFGQGTRLTVV.

The J gene is TRBJ2-2, the V gene TRBV9; TRBD2 aligns across 8 bases. The CDR3 loop spans 15 amino acids. Germline CDR1 and CDR2: SGDLS and YYNGEE. The junction had 6 bases not matched to a gene; V was cut back by 4 bases and J by 4 bases. CDR3 amino acids: CASSLGLEVTGELFF. CDR3 bases: TGTGCCAGCAGCCTGGGACTAGAGGTCACCGGGGAGCTGTTTTTT.

The genes are TRBV6-5 and TRBJ1-1; 7 nucleotides match TRBD1. The CDR3 loop spans 13 amino acids. V was clipped by 4 bases and J by 8 bases; unmatched bases: 7. The germline CDR1 and CDR2 sequences are MNHEY and SVGAGI. CDR3 DNA: TGTGCCAGCAGTTCCCACTCGACAGGGGAAGCTTTCTTT. As protein: CASSSHSTGEAFF.

The rearrangement links TRBV7-3 to TRBJ2-7; 7 nucleotides agree with TRBD1. The CDR3 is 14 amino acids. J gave up 6 bases and V 5 bases, and 10 bases lay outside the gene matches. Germline V gene sequence: CDR1 SGHTA, CDR2 FQGTGA. The CDR3 bases are TGTGCCAGCAGCATCGTAGGGGGCGATGGCGAGCAGTACTTC. Translated, it gives CASSIVGGDGEQYF.

The CDR3: CASSLANNEQFF. In DNA, the CDR3 is TGTGCCAGCAGCTTAGCAAACAATGAGCAGTTCTTC. The chain joins TRBV11-3 to TRBJ2-1, with unresolved D. The V gene's germline CDR1 is SGHNT and CDR2 YENEEA. The CDR3 contains 12 residues. V dropped 1 base and J dropped 5 bases, with 3 bases sitting between them.

The chain recombines TRBV7-2 with TRBJ1-6; D not resolved. In germline, CDR1 is SGHTA, CDR2 FQGNSA. The length of the CDR3 is 15 residues. The V and J ends lost 4 bases and 5 bases respectively, with 12 bases between them. CDR3 DNA sequence: TGTGCCAGCAGCTCTTTGGCACAGAATAATTCACCCCTCCACTTT. As protein: CASSSLAQNNSPLHF. The variable domain in full, with the rest retrieved from reference TRBV7-2 and TRBJ1-6, is GAGVSQSPSNKVTEKGKDVELRCDPISGHTALYWYRQSLGQGLEFLIYFQGNSAPDKSGLPSDRFSAERTGGSVSTLTIQRTQQEDSAVYLCASSSLAQNNSPLHFGNGTRLTVT.

The chain uses TRBV2 and TRBJ1-2, with 7 bases identical to TRBD1. CDR3 length equals 15 residues. The germline gives CDR1 SNHLY, CDR2 FYNNEI. V was pared by 4 bases and J by 5 bases, with 10 bases of the junction left unmatched. The CDR3 DNA sequence: TGTGCCAGCAGTGTCGGTCAGGGGGTAGAATATGGCTACACCTTC. The encoded protein is CASSVGQGVEYGYTF.

The chain couples TRBV7-2 to TRBJ1-4; 12 bases fit TRBD1. The CDR3 consists of 15 residues. CDR1 is SGHTA, CDR2 FQGNSA, per germline. V gave up 5 bases and J gave up 8 bases; unmatched junction bases: 6. The CDR3 DNA is TGTGCCAGCAGCAGGGACAGGGGGCTTCGCGAAAAACTGTTTTTT. Protein sequence: CASSRDRGLREKLFF.

Written as DNA, the CDR3 is TGTGCCAGCAGCTTAGGTACAGCATCCTACGAGCAGTACTTC. The encoded protein is CASSLGTASYEQYF. The rearrangement links TRBV7-8 to TRBJ2-7; D gene unclear. This CDR3 is built from 14 residues. With 1 base removed from V and 1 base from J, the gap between germline ends came to 8 bases. Per the germline V gene, CDR1 is SGHVS and CDR2 is FQNEAQ. Drawing the rest from reference TRBV7-8 and TRBJ2-7, the complete variable domain is GAGVSQSPRYKVAKRGQDVALRCDPISGHVSLFWYQQALGQGPEFLTYFQNEAQLDKSGLPSDRFFAERPEGSVSTLKIQRTQQEDSAVYLCASSLGTASYEQYFGPGTRLTVT.

The chain links TRBV7-7 to TRBJ2-5; D remains unclear. This CDR3 has 13 amino acids. Germline CDR1 is SSHAT and CDR2 is FNYEAQ (reference sequence). V was shortened by 0 bases and J by 5 bases, with 7 bases between the two germline ends. Here the CDR3 reads CASSLASMETQYF. CDR3 nucleotides: TGTGCCAGCAGCTTAGCTAGTATGGAGACCCAGTACTTC.

The genes are TRBV6-1 and TRBJ1-6; 10 bases are a match to TRBD1. The junction had 4 bases not matched to a gene; V was cut back by 5 bases and J by 9 bases. This CDR3 has 14 residues. Germline V gives CDR1 MNHNS, CDR2 SASEGT. CDR3 sequence reads: CASSWGQGSSPLHF. The CDR3 nucleotides read TGTGCCAGCAGTTGGGGACAGGGGAGTTCACCCCTCCACTTT.

This clone showed up just a few times. This chain links TRBV5-1 with TRBJ1-1, with TRBD1 matching 8 bases. V shed 4 bases and J 10 bases; nucleotides not matched to a gene: 18. Germline-derived CDR1 and CDR2 are SGHRS and YFSETQ. The CDR3 is 16 residues long. CDR3 region: CASSREDPGQGGIAFF. In nucleotides, the CDR3 is TGCGCCAGCAGCCGCGAAGACCCCGGACAGGGTGGGATAGCTTTCTTT.

The rearrangement joins TRBV6-5 to TRBJ1-4; weak D call: TRBD1 (6 bases). In germline, CDR1 is MNHEY, CDR2 SVGAGI. V was shortened by 6 bases and J by 10 bases, with 15 bases between the two germline ends. This CDR3 has 13 amino acids. In DNA form, the CDR3 reads TGTGCCAGCAGGTTAAAGGACAGCGGAAAACTGTTTTTT. Translating gives CASRLKDSGKLFF.

The chain links TRBV9 to TRBJ2-1; 7 bases agree with TRBD1. Per germline, CDR1 SGDLS and CDR2 YYNGEE. CDR3 length: 17 residues. The V gene end was trimmed by 3 bases and the J gene end by 3 bases; junction bases not matched to a gene: 12. CDR3 in DNA: TGTGCCAGCAGCGGGCGACAGGGACCCCAAGACTACAATGAGCAGTTCTTC. This codes for CASSGRQGPQDYNEQFF.

The chain recombines TRBV19 with TRBJ2-4, with 10 positions matching TRBD2. J was trimmed by 10 bases and V by 3 bases; bases with no gene match: 3. This CDR3 has 13 residues. The germline V gene has CDR1 LNHDA and CDR2 SQIVND (reference sequence). CDR3 amino acids: CASSISGGLIQYF. The CDR3, as DNA: TGTGCCAGTAGTATTAGCGGGGGGCTTATTCAGTACTTC.

V is TRBV18 and J is TRBJ2-3, with a tentative D call TRBD2 (5 bases). The V and J ends lost 6 bases and 1 base respectively, with 8 bases between them. CDR3 size: 13 residues. CDR1 KGHSH and CDR2 LQKENI come from the germline V gene. The chain's CDR3 is CASSPRGTDTQYF. CDR3 coding DNA: TGTGCCAGCTCCCCGAGGGGCACAGATACGCAGTATTTT.